Shown below are 27 T cell receptor beta chains from a single sample sequenced in a study of T cell responses to AZD1222 COVID-19 vaccine. Assay: immunoSEQ multiplex PCR; the TCRdb copy retains only in-frame clones and omits some. The sample has 110,000 or so clones, more than 85% seen once. The sample in question was peripheral blood, obtained 28 days after the second AZD1222 dose. The receptors come from an adult who received the AZD1222 COVID-19 vaccine.

V is TRBV9 and J is TRBJ1-2, with 8 bases aligning to TRBD1. The germline CDR1 and CDR2 sequences are SGDLS and YYNGEE. Trimming at V came to 3 bases and at J to 5 bases, leaving 3 bases not matched to a gene. This CDR3 spans 13 amino acids. In DNA, the CDR3 is TGTGCCAGCAGCGGCGGGACAGGATATGGCTACACCTTC. Protein product: CASSGGTGYGYTF.

The J gene is TRBJ2-2, the V gene TRBV27; D possibly uses TRBD1 or TRBD2 (5 bases each). The length of the CDR3 is 13 residues. Germline V gene lookup returns CDR1 MNHEY and CDR2 SMNVEV (reference sequence). Deletions cut 3 bases from V and 7 bases from J, with 9 bases between. Here the CDR3 reads CASSFGGSGELFF. The CDR3, as DNA: TGTGCCAGCAGTTTTGGGGGAAGCGGGGAGCTGTTTTTT.

The chain couples TRBV7-9 to TRBJ2-7; D is possibly TRBD2 (6 bases). Germline CDR1 and CDR2: SEHNR and FQNEAQ (reference sequence). The CDR3 runs to 13 residues. Trimming took off 1 base at V and 6 bases at J, with 10 bases between the two ends. In nucleotides, the CDR3 is TGTGCCAGCAGCTTAGGGGGAGCGGGCGAGCAGTACTTC. It translates to CASSLGGAGEQYF.

The rearrangement uses TRBV27 and TRBJ2-7; 11 positions match TRBD2. From germline, CDR1 is MNHEY and CDR2 SMNVEV (reference sequence). The V gene end was trimmed by 5 bases and the J gene end by 4 bases; junction bases not matched to a gene: 10. There are 16 residues in the CDR3. The CDR3 DNA is TGTGCCAGCAGTCCCTTGGGGGGACTAGCGGAATACGAGCAGTACTTC. Its protein product is CASSPLGGLAEYEQYF.

The chain uses TRBV6-4 and TRBJ2-2, with TRBD2 identical over 7 bases. The CDR3 has 14 residues. The germline V gene encodes CDR1 MRHNA and CDR2 SNTAGT. V shed 2 bases, J shed 3 bases, and the junction held 0 bases outside the gene matches. CDR3 sequence reads: CASSDGLDTGELFF. The CDR3 DNA follows: TGTGCCAGCAGTGACGGACTAGACACCGGGGAGCTGTTTTTT.

The chain joins TRBV9 to TRBJ2-5; TRBD2 agrees at 11 bases. Germline CDR1 is SGDLS and CDR2 is YYNGEE. The CDR3 contains 14 residues. Losses at the gene ends were 3 bases for V and 2 bases for J; bases not matched to a gene: 0. CDR3 protein: CASSASGGQETQYF. In DNA, the CDR3 is TGTGCCAGCAGCGCTAGCGGGGGGCAAGAGACCCAGTACTTC.

Regarding this clone: The junction departs from germline at one end; a sequencing error may be responsible. The chain recombines TRBV5-8 with TRBJ1-2; D might be TRBD1 (6 bases). Germline V lookup: CDR1 SGHTS, CDR2 YDEGEE. The CDR3 covers 16 residues. The CDR3 coding sequence is TGTGCCAGCGGACAGTATCTCTTAGTCCCCAACTATGGCCACACCTTC. Residues: CASGQYLLVPNYGHTF. The whole variable domain, filled in from reference TRBV5-8 and TRBJ1-2, reads EAGVTQSPTHLIKTRGQQATLRCSPISGHTSVYWYQQALGLGLQFLLWYDEGEERNRGNFPPRFSGRQFPNYSSELNVNALELEDSALYLCASGQYLLVPNYGHTFGSGTRLTVV.

This chain joins TRBV6-5 and TRBJ1-2; D possibly corresponds to TRBD1 (6 bases). The CDR3 contains 13 residues. Trimming took 6 bases from V and 6 from J, leaving 14 bases between them. CDR1 MNHEY and CDR2 SVGAGI come from the germline V gene. In nucleotides, the CDR3 is TGTGCCAGCAGCCGGAGGGGGTTTGATGGCTACACCTTC. Protein sequence: CASSRRGFDGYTF.

V gene TRBV30 combines with J gene TRBJ2-7; possible D gene TRBD2, 6 bases. CDR3 length: 14 amino acids. V lost 3 bases to trimming and J lost 2 bases, with 14 bases between them. CDR1 and CDR2 from the germline V gene are GTSNPN and SVGIG (reference sequence). Here the CDR3 DNA reads TGTGCCTGGAGATTAAGCGGGCGAACCTACGAGCAGTACTTC. Protein: CAWRLSGRTYEQYF.

The chain employs TRBV5-1 and TRBJ2-3; a weak D match, TRBD2 (6 bases). V was clipped by 0 bases and J by 2 bases, with 10 bases between them. The germline gives CDR1 SGHRS, CDR2 YFSETQ. CDR3 length: 15 residues. CDR3 nucleotides: TGCGCCAGCAGCTTGGTTGGCGGGACCACAGATACGCAGTATTTT. Protein product: CASSLVGGTTDTQYF.

V is TRBV28 and J is TRBJ2-5; D perhaps matches TRBD2 (5 bases). The ends were cut back, 4 bases at V and 5 bases at J, with 20 bases in the middle. The CDR3 has 16 amino acids. Germline V gene lookup returns CDR1 MDHEN and CDR2 SYDVKM. Here the CDR3 DNA reads TGTGCCAGCAGTTCCCTCCCCGCGGGCCCGTGGGAGACCCAGTACTTC. It specifies CASSSLPAGPWETQYF.

This clone was seen only once. J is TRBJ2-3 and V is TRBV11-1, with D perhaps assigned TRBD1 or TRBD2 (5 bases each). The CDR3 spans 16 residues. Germline assignment: CDR1 SGHAT and CDR2 FQDESV (reference sequence). Deletions cut 1 base from V and 2 bases from J, with 13 bases between. For the CDR3, the DNA is TGTGCCAGCAGCTTAGTAACCCGGGGCCCCACAGATACGCAGTATTTT. Translation: CASSLVTRGPTDTQYF. Full variable domain (missing parts from reference TRBV11-1 and TRBJ2-3): EAEVAQSPRYKITEKSQAVAFWCDPISGHATLYWYRQILGQGPELLVQFQDESVVDDSQLPKDRFSAERLKGVDSTLKIQPAELGDSAMYLCASSLVTRGPTDTQYFGPGTRLTVL.

The J gene is TRBJ2-7, the V gene TRBV2; 8 nucleotides line up with TRBD1. The V segment lost 6 bases and the J segment 6 bases; nucleotides outside the gene matches: 10. The CDR3 loop spans 14 amino acids. In germline, CDR1 is SNHLY, CDR2 FYNNEI. CDR3 sequence reads: CASRPDREGSEQYF. In DNA form, the CDR3 reads TGTGCCAGCAGACCGGACAGGGAAGGGTCCGAGCAGTACTTC.

This CDR3 is CASSPPTGNNQPQHF. In DNA, the CDR3 is TGTGCCAGCTCACCACCTACGGGGAACAATCAGCCCCAGCATTTT. The chain combines TRBV18 with TRBJ1-5; D unresolved. Per the germline V gene, CDR1 is KGHSH and CDR2 is LQKENI. The CDR3 sequence is 15 residues long. The V and J ends lost 0 bases and 3 bases respectively, with 9 bases between them.

Points on this clone: The sample has other DNA sequences that encode this CDR3 too. The chain employs TRBV6-5 and TRBJ1-1; 9 bases agree with TRBD1. The germline V gene has CDR1 MNHEY and CDR2 SVGAGI. J lost 2 bases, V lost 6 bases, and 1 base had no gene match. The CDR3 totals 13 residues. The CDR3 protein is CASRDRGNTEAFF. In DNA form, the CDR3 reads TGTGCCAGCAGGGACAGGGGCAACACTGAAGCTTTCTTT.

The chain joins TRBV9 to TRBJ2-3, with 9 bases lining up with TRBD2. Germline CDR1 reads SGDLS; CDR2 reads YYNGEE. Losses at the gene ends were 3 bases for V and 8 bases for J; bases not matched to a gene: 10. CDR3 length equals 15 residues. CDR3 sequence (DNA): TGTGCCAGCAGCGGCGGACTAGCGCCGCGGGGTACGCAGTATTTT. Amino acids: CASSGGLAPRGTQYF.

This chain links TRBV29-1 with TRBJ2-3; D possibly uses TRBD1 or TRBD2 (7 bases each). The CDR3 length is 14 residues. The germline V gene has CDR1 SQVTM and CDR2 ANQGSEA. The V end lost 6 bases, the J end lost 0 bases, and 13 bases lay between the germline ends. The CDR3 spells CSVRQGGSTDTQYF. The CDR3 region has the DNA TGCAGCGTGCGACAGGGAGGGAGCACAGATACGCAGTATTTT.

This chain joins TRBV7-9 and TRBJ2-2, with 12 bases lining up with TRBD2. After removal of 3 bases from V and 6 bases from J, the junction contained 5 bases not matched to a gene. CDR1 and CDR2 (germline): SEHNR, FQNEAQ (reference sequence). The CDR3 runs 16 residues. CDR3 in amino acids: CASSFPGLAGSGELFF. DNA of the CDR3: TGTGCCAGCAGCTTCCCGGGACTAGCGGGTTCCGGGGAGCTGTTTTTT.

This chain uses TRBV5-1 with TRBJ2-7; D might be TRBD2 (6 bases). Germline V lookup: CDR1 SGHRS, CDR2 YFSETQ. V was clipped by 0 bases and J by 2 bases, with 12 bases between them. There are 15 residues in the CDR3. The CDR3 is CASSLGGASTYEQYF. The CDR3 nucleotides read TGCGCCAGCAGCTTGGGCGGGGCTTCTACCTACGAGCAGTACTTC.

The chain employs TRBV6-2 or TRBV6-3 and TRBJ2-1; 8 nucleotides line up with TRBD1. Losses at the gene ends were 0 bases for V and 7 bases for J; bases not matched to a gene: 5. The CDR3 runs to 15 residues. CDR1 is MNHEY, CDR2 SVGEGT, per germline. CDR3 residues: CASSYSPDRANEQFF. CDR3 nucleotides: TGTGCCAGCAGTTACTCACCGGACAGGGCGAATGAGCAGTTCTTC.

V is TRBV6-2 or TRBV6-3 and J is TRBJ2-1, with 8 bases lining up with TRBD1. Germline lookup yields CDR1 MNHEY and CDR2 SVGEGT. V gave up 4 bases and J gave up 2 bases; unmatched junction bases: 10. This CDR3 is 17 amino acids long. Here the CDR3 DNA reads TGTGCCAGCAGTTCGCACAGGGACAGGAGAGCCTACAATGAGCAGTTCTTC. Translation gives CASSSHRDRRAYNEQFF.

V usage is TRBV14 and J usage is TRBJ2-7; 7 nucleotides agree with TRBD1. The germline V gene has CDR1 SGHDN and CDR2 FVKESK. V lost 4 bases to trimming and J lost 4 bases; unmatched junction nucleotides: 16. The CDR3 is 17 amino acids. As DNA, the CDR3 is TGTGCCAGCAGCCGAGATAAGGGACAGTCGGGCGGTTACGAGCAGTACTTC. This sequence encodes CASSRDKGQSGGYEQYF.

The rearrangement uses TRBV6-5 and TRBJ2-7; 8 positions match TRBD1. The trim removed 6 bases at V and 7 bases at J, leaving 14 bases unmatched. The CDR3 consists of 15 residues. CDR1 is MNHEY, CDR2 SVGAGI, per germline. The CDR3 loop reads CASSQSGTGTKEQYF. The DNA for the CDR3 is TGTGCCAGCAGCCAATCCGGGACAGGCACGAAGGAGCAGTACTTC.

This clone was seen once. The rearrangement links TRBV7-9 to TRBJ1-2; D may be TRBD1 (6 bases). Germline CDR1 is SEHNR and CDR2 is FQNEAQ (reference sequence). The V and J ends lost 5 bases and 4 bases respectively, with 20 bases between them. This CDR3 comprises 16 residues. In DNA form, the CDR3 reads TGTGCCAGCAGCCCGGCGGGGGGCGCGGCGGTCTATGGCTACACCTTC. Protein sequence: CASSPAGGAAVYGYTF. The whole variable domain, remainder taken from reference TRBV7-9 and TRBJ1-2, is DTGVSQNPRHKITKRGQNVTFRCDPISEHNRLYWYRQTLGQGPEFLTYFQNEAQLEKSRLLSDRFSAERPKGSFSTLEIQRTEQGDSAMYLCASSPAGGAAVYGYTFGSGTRLTVV.

This sequence joins TRBV30 and TRBJ2-3; TRBD2 might be the D (6 bases). V lost 3 bases and J 2 bases, leaving 9 bases between the germline ends. The CDR3 runs 13 residues. The V gene's germline CDR1 is GTSNPN and CDR2 SVGIG (reference sequence). The CDR3 protein is CAWSGTDTDTQYF. For the CDR3, the DNA is TGTGCCTGGAGCGGGACTGACACAGATACGCAGTATTTT. Together with reference TRBV30 and TRBJ2-3, the CDR3 gives the full variable domain: SQTIHQWPATLVQPVGSPLSLECTVEGTSNPNLYWYRQAAGRGLQLLFYSVGIGQISSEVPQNLSASRPQDRQFILSSKKLLLSDSGFYLCAWSGTDTDTQYFGPGTRLTVL.

The chain joins TRBV30 to TRBJ1-5; tentatively, D is TRBD1 (6 bases). The V end was cut by 3 bases, the J end by 5 bases, with 17 bases between. The CDR3 is made up of 15 amino acids. The germline V gene encodes CDR1 GTSNPN and CDR2 SVGIG (reference sequence). CDR3 in amino acids: CAWSAQTGSDQPQHF. Written as DNA, the CDR3 is TGTGCCTGGAGCGCACAGACAGGATCAGATCAGCCCCAGCATTTT.

The chain couples TRBV10-3 to TRBJ2-7, with D perhaps matching TRBD2 (6 bases). CDR3 length: 14 amino acids. The germline V and J ends were trimmed by 6 bases and 2 bases, with 14 bases remaining between them. Germline CDR1 ENHRY, CDR2 SYGVKD. In DNA, the CDR3 is TGTGCCATCAGCACCGGGACTGGAGCCTACGAGCAGTACTTC. Amino acids: CAISTGTGAYEQYF.